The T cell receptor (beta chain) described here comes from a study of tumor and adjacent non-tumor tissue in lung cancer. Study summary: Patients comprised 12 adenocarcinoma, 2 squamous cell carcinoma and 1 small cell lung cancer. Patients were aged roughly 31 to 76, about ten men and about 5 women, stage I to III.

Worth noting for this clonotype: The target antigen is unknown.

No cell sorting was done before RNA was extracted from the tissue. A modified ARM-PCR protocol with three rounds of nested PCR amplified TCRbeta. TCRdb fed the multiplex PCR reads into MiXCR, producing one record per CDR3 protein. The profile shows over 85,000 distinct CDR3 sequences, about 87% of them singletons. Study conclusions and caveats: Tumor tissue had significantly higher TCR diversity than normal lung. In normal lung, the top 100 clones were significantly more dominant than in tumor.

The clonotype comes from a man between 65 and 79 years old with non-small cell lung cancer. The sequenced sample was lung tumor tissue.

The DNA of the CDR3 is TGCAGCGTCTCCGGGCCAAATGAGCAGTTCTTC. This translates into CSVSGPNEQFF. This chain connects TRBV29-1 to TRBJ2-1; D is unresolved. From germline, CDR1 is SQVTM and CDR2 ANQGSEA. This CDR3 region has 11 residues. Trimming cost V 6 bases and J 7 bases, with 10 bases left between them.